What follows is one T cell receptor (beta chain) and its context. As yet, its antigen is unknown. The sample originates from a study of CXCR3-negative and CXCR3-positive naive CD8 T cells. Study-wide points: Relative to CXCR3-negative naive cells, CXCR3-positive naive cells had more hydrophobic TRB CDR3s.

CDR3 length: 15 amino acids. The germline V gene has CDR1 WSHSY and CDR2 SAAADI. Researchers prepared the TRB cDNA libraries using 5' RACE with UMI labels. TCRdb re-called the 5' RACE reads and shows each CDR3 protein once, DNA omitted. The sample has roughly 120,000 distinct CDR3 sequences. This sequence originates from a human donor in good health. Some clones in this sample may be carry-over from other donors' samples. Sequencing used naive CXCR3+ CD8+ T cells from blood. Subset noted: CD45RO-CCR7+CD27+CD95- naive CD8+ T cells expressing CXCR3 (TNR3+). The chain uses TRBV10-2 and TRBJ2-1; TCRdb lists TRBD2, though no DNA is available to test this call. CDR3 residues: CASSELPYPIQEQFF.